The sequence of this T cell receptor (beta chain) was determined in a study of cytomegalovirus exposure and HLA in healthy donors. Produced via immunoSEQ multiplex PCR; TCRdb's table is partial and in-frame only. The table has around 400,000 clones, 86% seen once. Germline lookup yields CDR1 SGHDN and CDR2 FVKESK. The junction had 4 bases not matched to a gene; V was cut back by 5 bases and J by 0 bases. The CDR3 totals 14 residues. Material: PBMCs. This receptor was identified in a woman aged 18 to 35 in good health and CMV-seronegative. This chain joins TRBV14 and TRBJ2-7; TRBD1 matches at 7 bases. The DNA for the CDR3 is TGTGCCAGCAGCGTGGGACAGTCCTCCTACGAGCAGTACTTC. Translation: CASSVGQSSYEQYF. Filled out from reference TRBV14 and TRBJ2-7, the complete variable domain reads EAGVTQFPSHSVIEKGQTVTLRCDPISGHDNLYWYRRVMGKEIKFLLHFVKESKQDESGMPNNRFLAERTGGTYSTLKVQPAELEDSGVYFCASSVGQSSYEQYFGPGTRLTVT.